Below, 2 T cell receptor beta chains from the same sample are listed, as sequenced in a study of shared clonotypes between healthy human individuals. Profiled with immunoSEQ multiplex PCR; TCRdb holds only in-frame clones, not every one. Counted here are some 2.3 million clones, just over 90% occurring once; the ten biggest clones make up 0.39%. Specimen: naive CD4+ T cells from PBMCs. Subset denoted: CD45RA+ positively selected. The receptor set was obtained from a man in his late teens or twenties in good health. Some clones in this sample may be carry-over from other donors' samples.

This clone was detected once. The CDR3 nucleotides are TGTGCCAGCTCACCAAGCTTAGCGGGAGGGCCTCATAATGAGCAGTTCTTC. Translating it yields CASSPSLAGGPHNEQFF. The chain employs TRBV18 and TRBJ2-1; 11 bases match TRBD2. The CDR3 is made up of 17 amino acids. V lost 2 bases and J lost 7; bases outside the gene matches: 10. Germline values: CDR1 KGHSH, CDR2 LQKENI.

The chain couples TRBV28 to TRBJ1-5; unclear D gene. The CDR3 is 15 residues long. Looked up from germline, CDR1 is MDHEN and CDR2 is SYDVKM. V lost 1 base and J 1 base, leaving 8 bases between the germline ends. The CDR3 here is CASSLYGASNQPQHF. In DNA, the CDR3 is TGTGCCAGCAGTTTATACGGAGCGAGCAATCAGCCCCAGCATTTT.